Given below is one T cell receptor (beta chain) in context. Using immunoSEQ multiplex PCR, the repertoire was profiled, and TCRdb retains in-frame clones only, with some absent. This table has some 200,000 clones, just over 85% appearing once. V shed 0 bases and J 2 bases; nucleotides not matched to a gene: 8. This CDR3 spans 17 amino acids. CDR1 is MNHNS and CDR2 is SASEGT in the germline V gene. The data stem from a study of blood T cell repertoires in COVID-19. The clonotype was recovered from a man aged 18 to 30 with active or convalescent COVID-19. Sample: peripheral blood. The chain links TRBV6-1 to TRBJ2-7; TRBD1 matches at 9 bases. The CDR3 nucleotides are TGTGCCAGCAGTGAAGCCCCCGGGACAGGGTCTCCCTACGAGCAGTACTTC. This encodes CASSEAPGTGSPYEQYF.